The clone carrying this TCR beta chain showed up many times. Its target is not known. TCRdb independently ran MiXCR on the 5' RACE reads; one entry per CDR3 protein. Of tens of thousands of distinct CDR3 sequences listed, around a fifth were seen once; the top ten hold about 1.6%. This sample stems from a study of T-cell memory formation after mild COVID-19. Study results and limitations: Pre-infection memory carried some responding clones, suggesting that cross-reactive memory joined. The authors left the SARS-CoV-2 specificity of second-wave clones peaking on day 37 unconfirmed.

CDR3 length: 14 amino acids. V shed 7 bases and J 5 bases; nucleotides not matched to a gene: 10. CDR1 SQVTM and CDR2 ANQGSEA come from the germline V gene. This clonotype was sampled from an adult who had mild COVID-19 (a few samples of this study predate the infection). Cell type and time point are not known. The sequenced sample was PBMCs or a T cell subset sorted from them (not recorded which). The V call is TRBV29-1, the J call TRBJ1-2; 10 nucleotides agree with TRBD1. The CDR3 coding sequence is TGCAGCGACACCGCCGGGACAGGGGTTTATGGCTACACCTTC. This sequence encodes CSDTAGTGVYGYTF.